The source of this TCR beta chain is a study of beta chain features in type 1 diabetes. General study findings and limits: Cells that show high TCR expression could be over-represented by cDNA sequencing. Resolution of whether HLA type affects TCRB rearrangement was not achieved here. Patients showed naive, central memory and Treg TCRB repertoires that appeared more similar than those of healthy donors.

The ends were cut back, 4 bases at V and 5 bases at J, with 18 bases in the middle. This CDR3 has 15 amino acids. Germline V lookup: CDR1 SGHRS, CDR2 YFSETQ. This clone was counted between two and nine times. The antigen remains unidentified. A sort by CD45RO/CCR7/CD25/CD127/CD95/CD27 yielded CD4+ naive, central memory, regulatory and stem cell-like memory cells. As every portion of the isolated RNA was reverse transcribed, the sequencing read expressed TCRB transcripts. Profiling relied on immunoSEQ multiplex PCR, and the TCRdb table lists in-frame clones only, not all of them. The sample lists 220,000 or so clones; around 65% were seen once.

V gene TRBV5-1 combines with J gene TRBJ1-1; tentatively, D is TRBD1 (6 bases). The receptor was isolated from a man younger than 45 in good health. The sequenced sample was naive CD4+ T cells from blood. The CDR3 DNA sequence: TGCGCCAGCAGCCAGGACAGACTTCGGAGGACTGAAGCTTTCTTT. Translated, it gives CASSQDRLRRTEAFF.